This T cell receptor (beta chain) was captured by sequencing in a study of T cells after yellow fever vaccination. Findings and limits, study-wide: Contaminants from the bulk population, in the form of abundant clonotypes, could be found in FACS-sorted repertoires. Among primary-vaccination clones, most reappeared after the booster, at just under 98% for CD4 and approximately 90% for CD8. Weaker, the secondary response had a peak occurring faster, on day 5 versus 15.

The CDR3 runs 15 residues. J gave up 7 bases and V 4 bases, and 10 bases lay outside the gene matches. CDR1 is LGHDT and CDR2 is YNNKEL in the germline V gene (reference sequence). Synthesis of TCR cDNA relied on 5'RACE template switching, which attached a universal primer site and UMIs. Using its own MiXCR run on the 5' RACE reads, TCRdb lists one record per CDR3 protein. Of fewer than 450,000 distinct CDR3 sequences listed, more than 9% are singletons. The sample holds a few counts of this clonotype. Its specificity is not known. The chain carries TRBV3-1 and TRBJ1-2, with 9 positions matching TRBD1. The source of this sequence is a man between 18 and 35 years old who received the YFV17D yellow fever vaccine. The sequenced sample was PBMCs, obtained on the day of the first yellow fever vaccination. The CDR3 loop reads CASSRRTGEGSGYTF. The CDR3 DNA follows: TGTGCCAGCAGCCGAAGGACAGGGGAAGGGTCTGGCTACACCTTC. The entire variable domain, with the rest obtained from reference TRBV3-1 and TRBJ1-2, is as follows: DTAVSQTPKYLVTQMGNDKSIKCEQNLGHDTMYWYKQDSKKFLKIMFSYNNKELIINETVPNRFSPKSPDKAHLNLHINSLELGDSAVYFCASSRRTGEGSGYTFGSGTRLTVV.